These T cell receptor beta chains were read from a single sample in a study of cytomegalovirus exposure and HLA in healthy donors. Sequencing used immunoSEQ multiplex PCR; TCRdb keeps in-frame clones, though not all of them. The table includes roughly 140,000 clones, over 70% detected once. Sequenced: PBMCs. These receptor sequences come from a woman between 40 and 50 years old in good health and CMV-seropositive. CDR3s include the opening cysteine and the closing phenylalanine or tryptophan. The D gene is left open where the match is weak. Clone size is stated in some rows and not others, as once, few, many or a class when expanded.

j_call: TRBJ1-1
clone_size: few
d_call: NA
v_call: TRBV5-1
cdr3_nt: TGCGCCAGCAGCGCAGGACACGCGAACACTGAAGCTTTCTTT
cdr3_aa: CASSAGHANTEAFF

j_call: TRBJ1-2
clone_size: few
d_call: NA
v_call: TRBV19
cdr3_nt: TGTGCCAGTAGTATGACGGGAACTGGCTACACCTTC
cdr3_aa: CASSMTGTGYTF

j_call: TRBJ2-2
clone_size: NA
d_call: NA
v_call: TRBV19
cdr3_nt: TGTGCCAGTAAAGAAGCTTCAGGCCATAACACCGGGGAGCTGTTTTTT
cdr3_aa: CASKEASGHNTGELFF

j_call: TRBJ1-2
clone_size: NA
d_call: NA
v_call: TRBV5-1
cdr3_nt: TGCGCCAGCAGTCCCCAATTCTTACAGGGAAAGGGTTACACCTTC
cdr3_aa: CASSPQFLQGKGYTF

j_call: TRBJ1-6
clone_size: few
d_call: NA
v_call: TRBV6-5
cdr3_nt: TGTGCCAGCAGTCCCACAAATTCACCCCTCCACTTT
cdr3_aa: CASSPTNSPLHF

j_call: TRBJ2-2
clone_size: NA
d_call: NA
v_call: TRBV5-1
cdr3_nt: TGCGCCAGCAGCTCCGGGACACTGAACACCGGGGAGCTGTTTTTT
cdr3_aa: CASSSGTLNTGELFF

j_call: TRBJ1-4
clone_size: NA
d_call: TRBD1
v_call: TRBV4-1
cdr3_nt: TGCGCCAGCAGCCAAGACTCCGGGACAGAAAATGAAAAACTGTTTTTT
cdr3_aa: CASSQDSGTENEKLFF

j_call: TRBJ2-5
clone_size: NA
d_call: TRBD2
v_call: TRBV14
cdr3_nt: TGTGCCAGCAGCCAAGGTCTCACTAGCGGGGGTCAGGAGACCCAGTACTTC
cdr3_aa: CASSQGLTSGGQETQYF

j_call: TRBJ2-1
clone_size: once
d_call: NA
v_call: TRBV9
cdr3_nt: TGTGCCAGCAGCGTAGTCGGAGCTGATTACAATGAGCAGTTCTTC
cdr3_aa: CASSVVGADYNEQFF

j_call: TRBJ2-5
clone_size: NA
d_call: NA
v_call: TRBV5-1
cdr3_nt: TGCGCCAGCAGCTTGGCCTATCGGACAGCACAAGAGACCCAGTACTTC
cdr3_aa: CASSLAYRTAQETQYF